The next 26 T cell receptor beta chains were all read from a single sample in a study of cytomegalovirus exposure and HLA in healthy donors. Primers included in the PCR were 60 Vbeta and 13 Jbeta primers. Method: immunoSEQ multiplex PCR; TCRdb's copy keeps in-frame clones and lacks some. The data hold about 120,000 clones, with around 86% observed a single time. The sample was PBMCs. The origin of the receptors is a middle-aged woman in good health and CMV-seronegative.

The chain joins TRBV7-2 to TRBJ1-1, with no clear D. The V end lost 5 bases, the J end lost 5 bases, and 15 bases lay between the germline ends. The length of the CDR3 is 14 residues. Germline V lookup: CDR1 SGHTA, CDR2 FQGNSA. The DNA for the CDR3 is TGTGCCAGCAGCCCCTGGGCCGGAGGAACTGAAGCTTTCTTT. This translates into CASSPWAGGTEAFF.

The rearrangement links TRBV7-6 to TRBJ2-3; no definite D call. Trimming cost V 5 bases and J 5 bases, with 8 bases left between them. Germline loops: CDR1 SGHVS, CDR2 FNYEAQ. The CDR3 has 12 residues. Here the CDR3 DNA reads TGTGCCAGCAGCGCCTTAGAAGATACGCAGTATTTT. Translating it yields CASSALEDTQYF.

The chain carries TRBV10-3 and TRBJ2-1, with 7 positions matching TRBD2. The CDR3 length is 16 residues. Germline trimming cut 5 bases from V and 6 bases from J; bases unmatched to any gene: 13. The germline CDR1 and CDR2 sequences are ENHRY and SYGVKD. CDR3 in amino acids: CAISSSKREDINEQFF. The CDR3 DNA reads TGTGCCATCAGTTCTAGCAAGCGGGAAGACATCAATGAGCAGTTCTTC.

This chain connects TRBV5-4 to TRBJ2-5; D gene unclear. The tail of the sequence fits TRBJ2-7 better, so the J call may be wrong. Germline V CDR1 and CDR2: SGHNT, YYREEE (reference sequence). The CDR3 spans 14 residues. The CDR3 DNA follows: TGTGCCAGCAGCTTGGCCGCGGCCCTCCACGAGCAGTACTTC. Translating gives CASSLAAALHEQYF.

The CDR3 nucleotides read TGTGCCTGGAGTGTAGGGCTAGCGGGGGGGCCGTGGCTCAGGGAGACCCAGTACTTC. Its protein product is CAWSVGLAGGPWLRETQYF. This chain uses TRBV30 with TRBJ2-5; 12 bases fit TRBD2. Germline lookup yields CDR1 GTSNPN and CDR2 SVGIG (reference sequence). This CDR3 is 19 amino acids long. V shed 0 bases and J 5 bases; nucleotides not matched to a gene: 16.

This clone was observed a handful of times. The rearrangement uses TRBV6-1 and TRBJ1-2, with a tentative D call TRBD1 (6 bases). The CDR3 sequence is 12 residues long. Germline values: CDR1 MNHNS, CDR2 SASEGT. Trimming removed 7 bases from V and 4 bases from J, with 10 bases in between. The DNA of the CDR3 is TGTGCCAGCATGAGGGGGATCTATGGCTACACCTTC. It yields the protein CASMRGIYGYTF.

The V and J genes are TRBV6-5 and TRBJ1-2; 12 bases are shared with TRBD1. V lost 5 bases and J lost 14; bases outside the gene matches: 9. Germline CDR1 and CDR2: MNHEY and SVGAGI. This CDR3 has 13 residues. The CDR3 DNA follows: TGTGCCAGCAGTCCCGGGACAGGGGGCTGGTGGACCTTC. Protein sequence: CASSPGTGGWWTF.

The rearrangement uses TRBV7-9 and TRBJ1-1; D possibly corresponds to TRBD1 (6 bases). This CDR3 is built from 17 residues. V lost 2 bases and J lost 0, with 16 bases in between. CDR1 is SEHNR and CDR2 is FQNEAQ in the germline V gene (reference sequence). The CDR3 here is CASSLTAGEGVNTEAFF. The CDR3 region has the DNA TGTGCCAGCAGCTTAACCGCAGGGGAAGGGGTGAACACTGAAGCTTTCTTT.

The CDR3 bases are TGTGCCAGCAGCCAAGAAACAGGGTCGGGGGCCAACGTCCTGACTTTC. Translating it yields CASSQETGSGANVLTF. This rearrangement joins TRBV4-2 to TRBJ2-6; D may be TRBD1 (6 bases). This CDR3 spans 16 amino acids. The germline V and J ends were trimmed by 0 bases and 4 bases, with 10 bases remaining between them. Germline V lookup: CDR1 LGHNA, CDR2 YNFKEQ.

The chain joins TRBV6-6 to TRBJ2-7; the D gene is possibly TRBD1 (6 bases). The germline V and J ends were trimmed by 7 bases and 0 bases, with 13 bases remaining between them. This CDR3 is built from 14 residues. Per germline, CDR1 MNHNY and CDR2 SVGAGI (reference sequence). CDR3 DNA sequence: TGTGCCAGCACCCCGGACAGTAGCTCCTACGAGCAGTACTTC. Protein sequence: CASTPDSSSYEQYF.

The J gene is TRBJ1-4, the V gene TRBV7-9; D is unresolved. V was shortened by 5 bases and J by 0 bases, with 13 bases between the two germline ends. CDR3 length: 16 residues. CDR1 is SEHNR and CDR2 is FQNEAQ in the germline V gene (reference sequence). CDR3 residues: CASSGGRWTTNEKLFF. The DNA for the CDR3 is TGTGCCAGCAGCGGCGGGAGGTGGACAACTAATGAAAAACTGTTTTTT.

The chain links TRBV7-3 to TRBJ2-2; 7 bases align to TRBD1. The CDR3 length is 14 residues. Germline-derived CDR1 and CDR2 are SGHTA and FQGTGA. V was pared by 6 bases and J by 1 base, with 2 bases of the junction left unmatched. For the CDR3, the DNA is TGTGCCAGCAGTCGGACAGGGAACACCGGGGAGCTGTTTTTT. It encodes CASSRTGNTGELFF. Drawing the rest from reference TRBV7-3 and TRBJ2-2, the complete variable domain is GAGVSQTPSNKVTEKGKYVELRCDPISGHTALYWYRQSLGQGPEFLIYFQGTGAADDSGLPNDRFFAVRPEGSVSTLKIQRTERGDSAVYLCASSRTGNTGELFFGEGSRLTVL.

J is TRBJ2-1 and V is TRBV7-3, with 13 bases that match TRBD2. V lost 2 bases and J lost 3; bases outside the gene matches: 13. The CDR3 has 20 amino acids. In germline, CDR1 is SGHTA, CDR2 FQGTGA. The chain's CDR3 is CASSLASVGTSGIDYNEQFF. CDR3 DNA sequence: TGTGCCAGCAGCTTAGCATCGGTAGGGACTAGCGGGATAGACTACAATGAGCAGTTCTTC.

The CDR3 DNA reads as TGCGCCAGCAGCCAAGTGGTCGGCGGAGTGGCCTACGAGCAGTACTTC. The encoded protein is CASSQVVGGVAYEQYF. The chain has TRBV4-3 and TRBJ2-7, with no clear D. The CDR3 runs to 16 residues. Germline V gene sequence: CDR1 LGHNA, CDR2 YSLEER. V dropped 1 base and J dropped 2 bases, with 15 bases sitting between them.

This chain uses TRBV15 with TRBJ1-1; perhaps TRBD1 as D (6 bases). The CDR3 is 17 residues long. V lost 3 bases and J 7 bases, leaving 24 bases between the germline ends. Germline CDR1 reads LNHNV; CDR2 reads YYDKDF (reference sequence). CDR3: CATSSYIPGRGFFEAFF. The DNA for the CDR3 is TGTGCCACCAGCAGCTACATCCCCGGCAGGGGATTTTTTGAAGCTTTCTTT.

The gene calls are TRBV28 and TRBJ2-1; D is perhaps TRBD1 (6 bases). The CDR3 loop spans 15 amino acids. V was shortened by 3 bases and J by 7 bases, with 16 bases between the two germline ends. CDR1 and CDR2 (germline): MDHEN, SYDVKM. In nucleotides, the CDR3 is TGTGCCAGCAGTTTCATGACAGGAGCCGGGAATGAGCAGTTCTTC. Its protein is CASSFMTGAGNEQFF. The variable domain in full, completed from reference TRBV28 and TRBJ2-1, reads DVKVTQSSRYLVKRTGEKVFLECVQDMDHENMFWYRQDPGLGLRLIYFSYDVKMKEKGDIPEGYSVSREKKERFSLILESASTNQTSMYLCASSFMTGAGNEQFFGPGTRLTVL.

CDR3 sequence (DNA): TGTGCCAGCAGCTTAGGTTGGACAGGGGCGTCCTACGAGCAGTACTTC. Its translation is CASSLGWTGASYEQYF. V and J are TRBV7-2 and TRBJ2-7, with 9 nucleotides matching TRBD1. Germline V CDR1 and CDR2: SGHTA, FQGNSA. The V and J ends lost 1 base and 1 base, in that order; junction bases with no gene match: 5. The length of the CDR3 is 16 residues. Full variable domain (rest looked up from reference TRBV7-2 and TRBJ2-7): GAGVSQSPSNKVTEKGKDVELRCDPISGHTALYWYRQSLGQGLEFLIYFQGNSAPDKSGLPSDRFSAERTGGSVSTLTIQRTQQEDSAVYLCASSLGWTGASYEQYFGPGTRLTVT.

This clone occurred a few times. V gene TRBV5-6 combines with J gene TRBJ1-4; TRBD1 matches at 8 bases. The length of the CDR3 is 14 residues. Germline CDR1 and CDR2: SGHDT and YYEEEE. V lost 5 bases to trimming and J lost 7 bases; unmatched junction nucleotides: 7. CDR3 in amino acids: CASRPRGLSEKLFF. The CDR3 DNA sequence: TGTGCCAGCAGACCCAGGGGGCTTAGTGAAAAACTGTTTTTT.

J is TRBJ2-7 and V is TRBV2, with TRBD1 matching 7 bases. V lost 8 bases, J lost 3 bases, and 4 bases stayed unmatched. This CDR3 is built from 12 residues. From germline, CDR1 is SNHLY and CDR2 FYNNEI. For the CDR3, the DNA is TGTGCCAGCCTTGACAGGGTCTACGAGCAGTACTTC. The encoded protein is CASLDRVYEQYF.

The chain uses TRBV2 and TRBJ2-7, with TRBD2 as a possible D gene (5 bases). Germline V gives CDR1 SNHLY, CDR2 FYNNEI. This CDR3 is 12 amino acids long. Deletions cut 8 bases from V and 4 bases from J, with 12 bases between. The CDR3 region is CASAPRGYEQYF. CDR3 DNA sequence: TGTGCCAGCGCCCCCCGAGGGTACGAGCAGTACTTC.

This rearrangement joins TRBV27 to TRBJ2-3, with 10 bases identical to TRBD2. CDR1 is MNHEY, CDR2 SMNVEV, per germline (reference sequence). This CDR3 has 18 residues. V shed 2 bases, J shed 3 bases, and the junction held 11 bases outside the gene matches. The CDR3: CASSLVGIAGGKTDTQYF. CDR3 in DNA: TGTGCCAGCAGTTTAGTCGGGATAGCGGGGGGAAAGACAGATACGCAGTATTTT.

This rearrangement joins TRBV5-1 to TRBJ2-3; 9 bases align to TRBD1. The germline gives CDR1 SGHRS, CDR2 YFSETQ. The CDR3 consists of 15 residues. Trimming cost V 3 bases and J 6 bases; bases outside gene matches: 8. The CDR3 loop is CASSWTQGASDTQYF. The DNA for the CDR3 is TGCGCCAGCAGCTGGACACAGGGGGCATCGGATACGCAGTATTTT.

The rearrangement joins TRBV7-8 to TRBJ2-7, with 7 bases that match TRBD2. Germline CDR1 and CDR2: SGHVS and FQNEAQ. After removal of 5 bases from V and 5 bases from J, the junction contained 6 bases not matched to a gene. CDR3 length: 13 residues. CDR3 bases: TGTGCCAGCAGCGGGGGGGGACGCGACGAGCAGTACTTC. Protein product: CASSGGGRDEQYF.

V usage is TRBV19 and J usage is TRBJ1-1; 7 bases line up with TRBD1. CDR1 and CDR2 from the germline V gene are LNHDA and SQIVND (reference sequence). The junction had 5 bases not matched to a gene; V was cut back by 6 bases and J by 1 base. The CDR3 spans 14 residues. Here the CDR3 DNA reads TGTGCCAGTAGACTACAGGGGAAGAACACTGAAGCTTTCTTT. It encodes CASRLQGKNTEAFF.

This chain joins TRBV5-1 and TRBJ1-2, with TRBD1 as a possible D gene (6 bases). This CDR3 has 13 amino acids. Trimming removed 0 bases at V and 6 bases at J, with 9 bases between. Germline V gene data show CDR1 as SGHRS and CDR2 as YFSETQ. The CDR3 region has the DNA TGCGCCAGCAGCTTGGACAGGGTGGATGGCTACACCTTC. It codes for CASSLDRVDGYTF.

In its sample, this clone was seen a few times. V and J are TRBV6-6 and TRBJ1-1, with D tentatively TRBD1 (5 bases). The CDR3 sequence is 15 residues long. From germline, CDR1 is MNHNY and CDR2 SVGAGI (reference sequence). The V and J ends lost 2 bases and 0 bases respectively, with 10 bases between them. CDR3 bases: TGTGCCAGCAGTTACATAGGGGCAATGAACACTGAAGCTTTCTTT. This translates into CASSYIGAMNTEAFF.